The clone carrying this T cell receptor beta chain appeared once. Its antigen is not known. This sample is part of a study of PD-1 blockade in mismatch repair-deficient tumors. Study-wide points: After pembrolizumab, tumor-resident clones rose rapidly, then generally contracted before radiologic responses.

The CDR3 loop spans 15 amino acids. The V and J ends lost 2 bases and 4 bases respectively, with 15 bases between them. The germline V gene has CDR1 SGHRS and CDR2 YFSETQ. This table comes from immunoSEQ multiplex PCR, and its TCRdb copy is limited to in-frame clones, with some not included. The sample records roughly 48,000 clones, 70% to 85% being singletons. All patients were mismatch repair deficient, assessed by either PCR or immunohistochemistry. The sequencing used PBMCs, collected before pembrolizumab treatment. The receptor's source is an adult with mismatch repair-deficient cancer. The chain carries TRBV5-1 and TRBJ1-1; D uncertain. DNA for the CDR3: TGCGCCAGCAGCTTTAAATTGGAAGGGTCCACTGAAGCTTTCTTT. It translates to CASSFKLEGSTEAFF.